These 5 T cell receptor beta chains came from one sample sequenced in a study of T cell clones after liver transplantation (dated by TCRdb to about 2019). Preparation of the library involved the immunoSEQ multiplex PCR assay. In its TCRdb copy, this immuneACCESS table keeps in-frame sequences only and misses some clones. Where compared with another copy, unresolved V genes explain less than half of these, and the others have no known cause. This sample lists 10,000 or so clones; about 78% were detected once. Under 60% of the sample is in the top ten clones. This specimen was CD8+ T cells from blood, taken at the 22-month timepoint. The source is a human patient who received a liver transplant. Some T cells present after a transplant may be cells of the graft donor.

V usage is TRBV4-1 and J usage is TRBJ1-4, with D possibly TRBD1 on 5 matching bases. Germline assignment: CDR1 MGHRA and CDR2 YSYEKL. V lost 4 bases to trimming and J lost 4 bases, with 19 bases between them. There are 17 residues in the CDR3. The CDR3 DNA follows: TGCGCCAGCAGCCCCGGGACCGCGGTAGGAGGTAATGAAAAACTGTTTTTT. It is translated as CASSPGTAVGGNEKLFF.

The rearrangement uses TRBV11-1 and TRBJ2-7; TRBD1 matches 7 bases. The CDR3 consists of 14 residues. Germline assignment: CDR1 SGHAT and CDR2 FQDESV (reference sequence). V lost 8 bases, J lost 2 bases, and 9 bases stayed unmatched. The CDR3 loop reads CASQLTGTTYEQYF. Written as DNA, the CDR3 is TGTGCCAGCCAACTGACAGGGACCACCTACGAGCAGTACTTC.

The chain links TRBV5-5 to TRBJ1-2; D not resolved. CDR1 SGHKS and CDR2 YYEKEE come from the germline V gene (reference sequence). The CDR3 is made up of 17 amino acids. The ends were cut back, 1 base at V and 8 bases at J, with 24 bases in the middle. As DNA, the CDR3 is TGTGCCAGCAGCTTGACTACCCGGACTGCCCTTTTCGAAGGCTACACCTTC. Protein product: CASSLTTRTALFEGYTF. Filled out from reference TRBV5-5 and TRBJ1-2, the complete variable domain reads DAGVTQSPTHLIKTRGQQVTLRCSPISGHKSVSWYQQVLGQGPQFIFQYYEKEERGRGNFPDRFSARQFPNYSSELNVNALLLGDSALYLCASSLTTRTALFEGYTFGSGTRLTVV.

J is TRBJ1-2 and V is TRBV7-9, with D tentatively TRBD1 (6 bases). Germline values: CDR1 SEHNR, CDR2 FQNEAQ (reference sequence). There are 17 residues in the CDR3. The V end was cut by 4 bases, the J end by 3 bases, with 21 bases between. CDR3 DNA: TGTGCCAGCAGCTCGACAACGGGACACCCAGGGGACTATGGCTACACCTTC. Amino acid sequence: CASSSTTGHPGDYGYTF.

The chain joins TRBV7-9 to TRBJ1-2, with 7 bases aligning to TRBD1. The CDR3 totals 14 residues. Germline trimming cut 4 bases from V and 8 bases from J; bases unmatched to any gene: 10. Germline CDR1 reads SEHNR; CDR2 reads FQNEAQ (reference sequence). The CDR3 bases are TGTGCCAGCAGCTCGCGAGGGGGCTTGGAAGGCTACACCTTC. Translation: CASSSRGGLEGYTF. Using reference TRBV7-9 and TRBJ1-2 for the parts outside the CDR3, the full variable domain is DTGVSQNPRHKITKRGQNVTFRCDPISEHNRLYWYRQTLGQGPEFLTYFQNEAQLEKSRLLSDRFSAERPKGSFSTLEIQRTEQGDSAMYLCASSSRGGLEGYTFGSGTRLTVV.